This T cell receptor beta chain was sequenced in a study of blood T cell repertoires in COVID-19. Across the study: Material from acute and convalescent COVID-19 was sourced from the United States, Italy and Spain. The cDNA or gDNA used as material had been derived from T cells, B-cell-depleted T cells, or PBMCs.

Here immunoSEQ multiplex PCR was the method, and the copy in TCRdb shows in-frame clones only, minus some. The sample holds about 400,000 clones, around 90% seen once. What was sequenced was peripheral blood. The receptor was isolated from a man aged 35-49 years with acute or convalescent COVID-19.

As DNA, the CDR3 is TGTGCCAGCAGCTTAGTGACTAGCGTGGCCTACGAGCAGTACTTC. Amino acid sequence: CASSLVTSVAYEQYF. The J gene is TRBJ2-7, the V gene TRBV11-2; 8 nucleotides line up with TRBD2. The CDR3 loop spans 15 amino acids. Losses at the gene ends were 1 base for V and 2 bases for J; bases not matched to a gene: 4. Germline CDR1 is SGHAT and CDR2 is FQNNGV.